Following are 29 T cell receptor beta chains from one sample sequenced in a study of blood T cell repertoires in COVID-19. Produced via immunoSEQ multiplex PCR; TCRdb's table is partial and in-frame only. Among 150,000 to 200,000 clones, around 79% were seen once, and the ten largest hold 11%. The specimen sequenced was PBMCs or T cells enriched from blood (not recorded which). These receptors all stem from a man between 45 and 60 years old who had recovered from COVID-19.

The gene calls are TRBV6-5 and TRBJ2-5; D gene ambiguous. CDR3 length: 14 residues. Trimming left V 7 bases short and J 1 base short, with 13 bases between. Germline V gene lookup returns CDR1 MNHEY and CDR2 SVGAGI. Here the CDR3 reads CASTPPGPQETQYF. CDR3 sequence (DNA): TGTGCCAGCACCCCCCCTGGGCCCCAAGAGACCCAGTACTTC.

The chain carries TRBV15 and TRBJ2-3; possibly TRBD1 for D (6 bases). CDR1 and CDR2 from the germline V gene are LNHNV and YYDKDF (reference sequence). V lost 0 bases to trimming and J lost 5 bases, with 15 bases between them. The CDR3 consists of 16 residues. The CDR3 DNA reads TGTGCCACCAGCAGAGATACAGGGCAGGGGTTAGATACGCAGTATTTT. This sequence encodes CATSRDTGQGLDTQYF.

This clone was detected only a few times. The V gene is TRBV11-2, the J gene TRBJ2-7, with 8 bases aligning to TRBD2. V shed 4 bases, J shed 6 bases, and the junction held 11 bases outside the gene matches. This CDR3 contains 15 residues. Germline CDR1 and CDR2: SGHAT and FQNNGV. The CDR3 DNA sequence: TGTGCCAGCAGCTCCTTCGGACGTCGGGGGGGCGAGCAGTACTTC. This codes for CASSSFGRRGGEQYF.

V usage is TRBV18 and J usage is TRBJ2-5; D not certain. V was cut by 4 bases and J by 1 base, with 7 bases left in between. The CDR3 runs 13 residues. The germline V gene encodes CDR1 KGHSH and CDR2 LQKENI. The CDR3 is CASSQEVQETQYF. The CDR3 DNA follows: TGTGCCAGCTCACAAGAGGTCCAAGAGACCCAGTACTTC. The complete variable domain, with remaining parts taken from reference TRBV18 and TRBJ2-5, reads NAGVMQNPRHLVRRRGQEARLRCSPMKGHSHVYWYRQLPEEGLKFMVYLQKENIIDESGMPKERFSAEFPKEGPSILRIQQVVRGDSAAYFCASSQEVQETQYFGPGTRLLVL.

This chain connects TRBV12-5 to TRBJ2-7, with D possibly matching TRBD2 (7 bases). There are 13 residues in the CDR3. Germline assignment: CDR1 LGHNT and CDR2 FRNRAP. V lost 6 bases to trimming and J lost 7 bases, with 16 bases between them. Here the CDR3 reads CASGDSGEGEQYF. CDR3 DNA: TGTGCTAGTGGCGATTCAGGGGAGGGGGAGCAGTACTTC.

This clone was detected once. V usage is TRBV5-5 and J usage is TRBJ1-2, with unresolved D. The CDR3 length is 18 residues. Germline lookup yields CDR1 SGHKS and CDR2 YYEKEE (reference sequence). The germline V and J ends were trimmed by 0 bases and 4 bases, with 22 bases remaining between them. The CDR3 is CASSLEIGGSLPIYGYTF. The CDR3 DNA is TGTGCCAGCAGCTTGGAGATCGGAGGATCCTTACCGATCTATGGCTACACCTTC.

This clone was observed a handful of times. The rearrangement uses TRBV29-1 and TRBJ2-7; D gene ambiguous. Germline CDR1 is SQVTM and CDR2 is ANQGSEA. The CDR3 totals 15 residues. Trimming left V 4 bases short and J 0 bases short, with 16 bases between. The CDR3 bases are TGCAGCGTTGTTAAGGAGTCTAGAGCCTCCTACGAGCAGTACTTC. It translates to CSVVKESRASYEQYF.

This rearrangement joins TRBV9 to TRBJ1-5; maybe TRBD1 (6 bases). CDR3 length equals 16 residues. Germline values: CDR1 SGDLS, CDR2 YYNGEE. V shed 0 bases and J shed 4 bases, with 14 bases lying between them. CDR3 loop: CASSVGRGAENQPQHF. The CDR3 coding sequence is TGTGCCAGCAGCGTAGGTCGGGGGGCTGAGAATCAGCCCCAGCATTTT.

The gene calls are TRBV28 and TRBJ2-5; the match to TRBD1 covers 9 bases. Per germline, CDR1 MDHEN and CDR2 SYDVKM. V was pared by 6 bases and J by 6 bases, with 5 bases of the junction left unmatched. The CDR3 contains 13 residues. DNA for the CDR3: TGTGCCAGCAGCCCGGACAGGGGCAAGACCCAGTACTTC. It is translated as CASSPDRGKTQYF.

The gene calls are TRBV28 and TRBJ2-1; 12 positions agree with TRBD1. V gave up 7 bases and J gave up 7 bases; unmatched junction bases: 8. CDR1 and CDR2 from the germline V gene are MDHEN and SYDVKM. The CDR3 loop spans 15 amino acids. The CDR3 reads CASTFGTGGLNEQFF. The CDR3 bases are TGTGCCAGCACCTTTGGGACAGGGGGCTTGAATGAGCAGTTCTTC.

V gene TRBV15 combines with J gene TRBJ2-1, with unresolved D. Trimming removed 6 bases at V and 0 bases at J, with 9 bases between. Looked up from germline, CDR1 is LNHNV and CDR2 is YYDKDF (reference sequence). CDR3 length: 14 amino acids. CDR3 amino acids: CATRTFSSYNEQFF. The CDR3 nucleotides are TGTGCCACCAGAACTTTTAGCTCCTACAATGAGCAGTTCTTC.

The rearrangement joins TRBV20-1 to TRBJ2-1; no firm D call. Germline V gene sequence: CDR1 DFQATT, CDR2 SNEGSKA (reference sequence). The CDR3 extends over 11 amino acids. V was pared by 2 bases and J by 8 bases, with 7 bases between. In nucleotides, the CDR3 is TGCAGTGCTAGACTTTCCCATGAGCAGTTCTTC. Translation: CSARLSHEQFF.

The rearrangement uses TRBV24-1 and TRBJ2-5; the match to TRBD1 covers 7 bases. The V gene's germline CDR1 is KGHDR and CDR2 SFDVKD. The CDR3 is 15 amino acids. V was pared by 5 bases and J by 1 base, with 6 bases of the junction left unmatched. The CDR3 coding sequence is TGTGCCACCAGTGCCAGAAGACAGGGCCAAGAGACCCAGTACTTC. The encoded protein is CATSARRQGQETQYF.

The sample holds one count of this clone. This chain links TRBV29-1 with TRBJ2-2; weak D call: TRBD2 (6 bases). CDR3 size: 13 residues. Trimming shortened V by 6 bases and J by 4 bases, and 12 bases separated the two germline ends. Germline assignment: CDR1 SQVTM and CDR2 ANQGSEA. This CDR3 is CSVGMTSTGELFF. The CDR3, as DNA: TGCAGCGTCGGAATGACTAGCACCGGGGAGCTGTTTTTT.

This clone was seen just once. The chain uses TRBV28 and TRBJ2-1, with 10 bases that match TRBD2. This CDR3 spans 14 amino acids. CDR1 is MDHEN and CDR2 is SYDVKM in the germline V gene. J was trimmed by 8 bases and V by 3 bases; bases with no gene match: 4. The CDR3 bases are TGTGCCAGCAGTTTTAGCGGGGGGTCCCATGAGCAGTTCTTC. It yields the protein CASSFSGGSHEQFF.

Here the CDR3 DNA reads TGTGCCAGCAGTAGGACTAGCGGGGCGGCAGATACGCAGTATTTT. Translated, it gives CASSRTSGAADTQYF. The genes are TRBV2 and TRBJ2-3, with 12 positions matching TRBD2. This CDR3 is built from 15 residues. With 5 bases clipped from V and 4 bases from J, the junction kept 4 bases outside the gene matches. Germline CDR1 is SNHLY and CDR2 is FYNNEI.

The chain is built from TRBV2 and TRBJ2-5; D is uncertain. From germline, CDR1 is SNHLY and CDR2 FYNNEI. The CDR3 is made up of 11 amino acids. V lost 8 bases and J lost 5, with 9 bases in between. The CDR3 sequence: CASRYRETQYF. CDR3 bases: TGTGCCAGCCGATATCGGGAGACCCAGTACTTC. Complete variable domain (other parts from reference TRBV2 and TRBJ2-5): EPEVTQTPSHQVTQMGQEVILRCVPISNHLYFYWYRQILGQKVEFLVSFYNNEISEKSEIFDDQFSVERPDGSNFTLKIRSTKLEDSAMYFCASRYRETQYFGPGTRLLVL.

This clone was detected only a few times. V gene TRBV5-1 combines with J gene TRBJ1-2; 10 bases line up with TRBD1. Unmatched junction bases numbered 11, after V lost 4 bases and J lost 8 bases. Germline V gene lookup returns CDR1 SGHRS and CDR2 YFSETQ. CDR3 length: 15 residues. The CDR3 spells CASSASVDRGRGYTF. CDR3 DNA sequence: TGCGCCAGCAGCGCTTCAGTCGACAGGGGGCGAGGCTACACCTTC.

This CDR3 reads CASSPPGVWENEKLFF. DNA for the CDR3: TGTGCCAGCTCACCTCCGGGAGTTTGGGAGAATGAAAAACTGTTTTTT. The rearrangement joins TRBV18 to TRBJ1-4; no clear D gene. Germline V gives CDR1 KGHSH, CDR2 LQKENI. This CDR3 region has 16 residues. Trimming stripped 3 bases from V and 5 bases from J, with 16 bases between. The full variable domain, rest sourced from reference TRBV18 and TRBJ1-4, is NAGVMQNPRHLVRRRGQEARLRCSPMKGHSHVYWYRQLPEEGLKFMVYLQKENIIDESGMPKERFSAEFPKEGPSILRIQQVVRGDSAAYFCASSPPGVWENEKLFFGSGTQLSVL.

The chain has TRBV3-1 (or the pseudogene TRBV3-2) and TRBJ1-2, with D possibly being TRBD1 (6 bases). From germline, CDR1 is LGHDT and CDR2 YNNKEL (reference sequence). The germline V and J ends were trimmed by 1 base and 4 bases, with 13 bases remaining between them. The CDR3 has 15 amino acids. CDR3 coding DNA: TGTGCCAGCAGCCAAGGGGGGGGGCTTGGCTATGGCTACACCTTC. Translation gives CASSQGGGLGYGYTF.

The rearrangement joins TRBV3-1 (or the pseudogene TRBV3-2) to TRBJ1-2; tentatively, D is TRBD1 (5 bases). The ends were cut back, 8 bases at V and 3 bases at J, with 13 bases in the middle. This CDR3 spans 13 amino acids. Germline-derived CDR1 and CDR2 are LGHDT and YNNKEL (reference sequence). The CDR3 here is CASSKVQDYGYTF. The DNA for the CDR3 is TGTGCCAGCTCCAAGGTACAGGACTATGGCTACACCTTC.

This chain joins TRBV9 and TRBJ2-1; possibly TRBD2 for D (6 bases). This CDR3 is built from 15 residues. Trimming left V 5 bases short and J 1 base short, with 13 bases between. CDR1 is SGDLS and CDR2 is YYNGEE in the germline V gene. The CDR3 sequence: CASRSAGSSYNEQFF. The CDR3 nucleotides are TGTGCCAGCAGATCAGCCGGGAGTTCCTACAATGAGCAGTTCTTC.

The V call is TRBV29-1, the J call TRBJ2-1; possibly TRBD1 for D (6 bases). V was trimmed by 5 bases and J by 7 bases, leaving 12 bases between them. The CDR3 sequence is 12 residues long. Germline-derived CDR1 and CDR2 are SQVTM and ANQGSEA. The DNA of the CDR3 is TGCAGCGTTACAGGGTTTGAGAATGAGCAGTTCTTC. As protein: CSVTGFENEQFF.

This rearrangement joins TRBV2 to TRBJ1-2; 9 bases align to TRBD1. This CDR3 contains 18 residues. The V segment lost 3 bases and the J segment 5 bases; nucleotides outside the gene matches: 16. Germline CDR1 SNHLY, CDR2 FYNNEI. CDR3 sequence reads: CASSDVQGAITNEYGYTF. The CDR3 DNA is TGTGCCAGCAGTGACGTACAGGGGGCGATAACTAACGAATATGGCTACACCTTC.

This clone was counted a single time. This chain's CDR3 is CASSPRRGTRETQYF. For the CDR3, the DNA is TGTGCCAGCTCACCACGTCGCGGGACCCGTGAGACCCAGTACTTC. The J gene is TRBJ2-5, the V gene TRBV18; TRBD2 is a possible D gene (6 bases). Germline CDR1 reads KGHSH; CDR2 reads LQKENI. The CDR3 consists of 15 residues. Trimming left V 1 base short and J 5 bases short, with 14 bases between.

This clone was seen just once. This chain links TRBV7-8 with TRBJ1-2; the match to TRBD1 covers 11 bases. Trimming removed 2 bases from V and 8 bases from J; junction bases left unmatched: 7. Germline-derived CDR1 and CDR2 are SGHVS and FQNEAQ. The CDR3 is 15 amino acids. The CDR3 loop is CASSLMGQGVSGYTF. The DNA of the CDR3 is TGTGCCAGCAGCTTAATGGGACAGGGGGTCAGCGGCTACACCTTC. Full variable domain (outside the CDR3, taken from reference TRBV7-8 and TRBJ1-2): GAGVSQSPRYKVAKRGQDVALRCDPISGHVSLFWYQQALGQGPEFLTYFQNEAQLDKSGLPSDRFFAERPEGSVSTLKIQRTQQEDSAVYLCASSLMGQGVSGYTFGSGTRLTVV.

The rearrangement links TRBV10-3 to TRBJ1-5, with a possible D match to TRBD1 (5 bases). V was cut by 10 bases and J by 1 base, with 14 bases left in between. Per the germline V gene, CDR1 is ENHRY and CDR2 is SYGVKD. This CDR3 spans 14 amino acids. The DNA for the CDR3 is TGTGCCACTCGAGGGGAGGAGAGCAATCAGCCCCAGCATTTT. Amino acid sequence: CATRGEESNQPQHF.

This chain links TRBV27 with TRBJ1-4; TRBD1 might be the D (5 bases). With 5 bases removed from V and 6 bases from J, the gap between germline ends came to 19 bases. The germline V gene encodes CDR1 MNHEY and CDR2 SMNVEV (reference sequence). The CDR3 contains 16 residues. CDR3 in amino acids: CASSGSDSTSYEKLFF. CDR3 DNA: TGTGCCAGCAGTGGGTCCGACAGTACCTCTTATGAAAAACTGTTTTTT.

In this sample, this clone turned up a few times. The rearrangement joins TRBV6-5 to TRBJ2-3, with no clear D. The germline V gene encodes CDR1 MNHEY and CDR2 SVGAGI. CDR3 size: 15 residues. Trimming pared 4 bases from V and 1 base from J, leaving 12 bases between. The DNA of the CDR3 is TGTGCCAGCAGTTCCCTAGTTTCTGGCACAGATACGCAGTATTTT. This translates into CASSSLVSGTDTQYF.